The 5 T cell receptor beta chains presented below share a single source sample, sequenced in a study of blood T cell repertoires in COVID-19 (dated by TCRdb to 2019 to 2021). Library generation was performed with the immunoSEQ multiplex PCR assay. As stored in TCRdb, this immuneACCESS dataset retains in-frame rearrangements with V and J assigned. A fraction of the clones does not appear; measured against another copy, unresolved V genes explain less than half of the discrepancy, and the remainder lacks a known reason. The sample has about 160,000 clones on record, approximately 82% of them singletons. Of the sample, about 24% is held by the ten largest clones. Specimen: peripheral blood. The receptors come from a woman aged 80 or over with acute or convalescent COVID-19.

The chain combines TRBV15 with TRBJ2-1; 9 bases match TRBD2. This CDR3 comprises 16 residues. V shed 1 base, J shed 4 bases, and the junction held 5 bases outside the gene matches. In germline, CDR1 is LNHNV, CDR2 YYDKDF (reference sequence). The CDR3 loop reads CATSRGKREVYNEQFF. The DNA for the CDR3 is TGTGCCACCAGCAGAGGGAAGCGGGAGGTTTACAATGAGCAGTTCTTC.

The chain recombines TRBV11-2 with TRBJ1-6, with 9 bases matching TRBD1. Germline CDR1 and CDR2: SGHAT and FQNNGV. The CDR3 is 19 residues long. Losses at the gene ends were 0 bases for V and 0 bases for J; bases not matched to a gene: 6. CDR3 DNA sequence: TGTGCCAGCAGCTTAGAGGCGGGACAGGGTTACTCCTATAATTCACCCCTCCACTTT. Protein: CASSLEAGQGYSYNSPLHF.

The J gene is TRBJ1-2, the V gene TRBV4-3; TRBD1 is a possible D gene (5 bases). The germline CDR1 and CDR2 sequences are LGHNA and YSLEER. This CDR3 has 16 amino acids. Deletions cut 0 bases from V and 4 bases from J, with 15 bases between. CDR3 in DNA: TGCGCCAGCAGCCAAGATTGGCCAGAGGACATCTATGGCTACACCTTC. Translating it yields CASSQDWPEDIYGYTF.

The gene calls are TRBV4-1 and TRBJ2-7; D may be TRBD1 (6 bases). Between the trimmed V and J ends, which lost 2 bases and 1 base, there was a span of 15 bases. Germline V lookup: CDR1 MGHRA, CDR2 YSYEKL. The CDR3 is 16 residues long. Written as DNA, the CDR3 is TGCGCCAGCAGCCAACCCCGGGACAAGGGGTCCTACGAGCAGTACTTC. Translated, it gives CASSQPRDKGSYEQYF.

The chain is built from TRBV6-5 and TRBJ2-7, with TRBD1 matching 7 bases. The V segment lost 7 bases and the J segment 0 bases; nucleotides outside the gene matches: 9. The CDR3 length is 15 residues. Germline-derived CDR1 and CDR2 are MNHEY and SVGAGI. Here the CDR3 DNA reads TGTGCCAGCACCCAAAGAGACAGGGCCTCCTACGAGCAGTACTTC. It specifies CASTQRDRASYEQYF.